The present entry profiles one T cell receptor (beta chain) with its context. The antigen remains unidentified. This specimen comes from a study of cytomegalovirus exposure and HLA in healthy donors. Study-level findings and limits: In a later analysis, DRB1 alleles had the most associated TCRs; HLA-C alleles the fewest. Earlier analysis found most TCR beta V segments productive about 87% or about 30% of the time. Near-uniform donor sequencing depth was presumed by presence/absence analyses.

Germline CDR1 reads MNHNS; CDR2 reads SASEGT. The CDR3 sequence is 11 residues long. The ends were cut back, 2 bases at V and 13 bases at J, with 9 bases in the middle. Nominal health characterized the donors when sampled, though unrecorded immune exposures were likely. Primers for the PCR totalled 60 Vbeta and 13 Jbeta. Sequenced by immunoSEQ multiplex PCR; TCRdb stores in-frame clones only, minus some. The repertoire has approximately 110,000 clones, around 77% of them found once; the top ten carry about 3.7%. Sequences were obtained from PBMCs. The V gene is TRBV6-1, the J gene TRBJ1-5, with D unresolved. The receptor was derived from a human donor in good health. CDR3 residues: CASSERFTQHF. The CDR3 bases are TGTGCCAGCAGTGAAAGATTCACTCAGCATTTT.